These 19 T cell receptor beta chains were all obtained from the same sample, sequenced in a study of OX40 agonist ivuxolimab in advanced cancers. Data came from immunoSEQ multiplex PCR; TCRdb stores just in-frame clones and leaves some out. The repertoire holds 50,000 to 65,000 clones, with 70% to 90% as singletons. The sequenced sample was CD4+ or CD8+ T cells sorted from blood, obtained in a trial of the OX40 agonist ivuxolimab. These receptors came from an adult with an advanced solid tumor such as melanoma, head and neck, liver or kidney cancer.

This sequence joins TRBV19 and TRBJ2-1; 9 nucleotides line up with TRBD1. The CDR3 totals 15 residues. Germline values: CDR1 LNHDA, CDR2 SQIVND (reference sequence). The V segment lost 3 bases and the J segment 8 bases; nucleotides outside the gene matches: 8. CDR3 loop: CASSMLGTGLHEQFF. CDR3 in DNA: TGTGCCAGTAGTATGCTCGGGACAGGGCTCCATGAGCAGTTCTTC.

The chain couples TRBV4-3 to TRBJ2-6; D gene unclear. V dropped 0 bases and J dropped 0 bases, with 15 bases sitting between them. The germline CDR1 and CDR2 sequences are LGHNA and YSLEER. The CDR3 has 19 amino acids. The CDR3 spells CASSQDYSRLTSGANVLTF. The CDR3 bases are TGCGCCAGCAGCCAAGATTACTCAAGGCTGACCTCTGGGGCCAACGTCCTGACTTTC.

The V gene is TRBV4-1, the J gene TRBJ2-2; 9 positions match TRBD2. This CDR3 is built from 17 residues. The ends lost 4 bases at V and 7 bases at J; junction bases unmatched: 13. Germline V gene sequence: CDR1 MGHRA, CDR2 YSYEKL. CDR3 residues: CASSPLVGGGADGELFF. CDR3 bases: TGCGCCAGCAGCCCGCTAGTAGGCGGGGGGGCCGACGGGGAGCTGTTTTTT.

The CDR3 DNA follows: TGTGCCAGCTCACCAAGCCGGGGCGGGTTGGAGACCCAGTACTTC. It is translated as CASSPSRGGLETQYF. This sequence joins TRBV18 and TRBJ2-5; D may match TRBD1 or TRBD2 (5 bases each). Germline V gene data show CDR1 as KGHSH and CDR2 as LQKENI. CDR3 length: 15 residues. Trimming cost V 2 bases and J 5 bases, with 15 bases left between them.

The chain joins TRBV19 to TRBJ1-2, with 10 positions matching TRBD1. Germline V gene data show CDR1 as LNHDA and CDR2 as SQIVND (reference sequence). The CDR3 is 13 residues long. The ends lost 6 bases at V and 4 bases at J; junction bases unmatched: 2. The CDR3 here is CASRDRGSYGYTF. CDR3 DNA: TGTGCCAGTAGGGACAGGGGGTCCTATGGCTACACCTTC.

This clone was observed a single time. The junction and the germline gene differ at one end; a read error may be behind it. In DNA, the CDR3 is TGCGCCAGCAGCCACCCCGGGCAGGGGCAAAACTTC. Its protein is CASSHPGQGQNF. The rearrangement joins TRBV5-1 to TRBJ2-7; possible D gene TRBD1, 6 bases. The length of the CDR3 is 12 residues. Germline CDR1 and CDR2: SGHRS and YFSETQ. The full variable domain, rest sourced from reference TRBV5-1 and TRBJ2-7, is KAGVTQTPRYLIKTRGQQVTLSCSPISGHRSVSWYQQTPGQGLQFLFEYFSETQRNKGNFPGRFSGRQFSNSRSEMNVSTLELGDSALYLCASSHPGQGQNFGPGTRLTVT.

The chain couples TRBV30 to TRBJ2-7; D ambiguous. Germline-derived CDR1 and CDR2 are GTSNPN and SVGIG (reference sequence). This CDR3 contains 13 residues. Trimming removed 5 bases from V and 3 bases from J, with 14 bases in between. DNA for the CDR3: TGTGCCTGGTCTGCGAAGGGCCACTACGAGCAGTACTTC. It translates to CAWSAKGHYEQYF.

CDR3 in amino acids: CASSYLAGGVSYEQYF. The CDR3 DNA sequence: TGTGCCAGCAGCTACCTAGCGGGGGGCGTCTCCTACGAGCAGTACTTC. The gene calls are TRBV13 and TRBJ2-7; 11 nucleotides match TRBD2. J gave up 0 bases and V 4 bases, and 5 bases lay outside the gene matches. Germline CDR1 and CDR2: PRHDT and FYEKMQ (reference sequence). The CDR3 contains 16 residues.

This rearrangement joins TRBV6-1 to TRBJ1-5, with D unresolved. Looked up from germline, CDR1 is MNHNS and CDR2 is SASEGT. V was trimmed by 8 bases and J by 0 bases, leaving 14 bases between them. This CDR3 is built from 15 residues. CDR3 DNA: TGTGCCAGCCAGTGGGAGGTCGATAGCAATCAGCCCCAGCATTTT. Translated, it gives CASQWEVDSNQPQHF.

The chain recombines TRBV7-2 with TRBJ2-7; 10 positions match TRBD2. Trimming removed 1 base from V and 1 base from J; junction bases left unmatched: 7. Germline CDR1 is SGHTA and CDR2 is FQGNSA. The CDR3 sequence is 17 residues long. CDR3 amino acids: CASSLDGSGGPSYEQYF. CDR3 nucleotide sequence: TGTGCCAGCAGCTTAGATGGTAGCGGGGGGCCTTCCTACGAGCAGTACTTC. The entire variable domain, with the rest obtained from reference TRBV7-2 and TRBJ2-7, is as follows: GAGVSQSPSNKVTEKGKDVELRCDPISGHTALYWYRQSLGQGLEFLIYFQGNSAPDKSGLPSDRFSAERTGGSVSTLTIQRTQQEDSAVYLCASSLDGSGGPSYEQYFGPGTRLTVT.

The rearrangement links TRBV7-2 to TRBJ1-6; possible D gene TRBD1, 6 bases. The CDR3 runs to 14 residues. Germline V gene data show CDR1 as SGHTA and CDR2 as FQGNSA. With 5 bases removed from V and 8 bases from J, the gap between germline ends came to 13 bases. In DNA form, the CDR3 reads TGTGCCAGCAGCCCACAGGGAAGGTATTCACCCCTCCACTTT. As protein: CASSPQGRYSPLHF.

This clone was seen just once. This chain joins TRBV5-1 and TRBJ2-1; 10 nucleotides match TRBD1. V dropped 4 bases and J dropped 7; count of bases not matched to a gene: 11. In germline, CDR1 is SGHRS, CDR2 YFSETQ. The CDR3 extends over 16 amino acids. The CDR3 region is CASSPSGGQGINEQFF. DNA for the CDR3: TGCGCCAGCAGCCCCTCTGGGGGACAGGGGATTAATGAGCAGTTCTTC.

CDR3 amino acids: CAISESFIGQGASEAFF. The CDR3 nucleotides read TGTGCCATCAGTGAGTCTTTTATCGGACAGGGGGCGAGTGAAGCTTTCTTT. V is TRBV10-3 and J is TRBJ1-1, with 11 bases lining up with TRBD1. The CDR3 spans 17 residues. CDR1 is ENHRY and CDR2 is SYGVKD in the germline V gene. V was pared by 0 bases and J by 7 bases, with 10 bases of the junction left unmatched.

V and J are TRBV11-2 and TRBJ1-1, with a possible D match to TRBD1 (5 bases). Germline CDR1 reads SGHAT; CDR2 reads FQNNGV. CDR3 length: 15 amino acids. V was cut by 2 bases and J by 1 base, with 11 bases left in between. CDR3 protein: CASSLRLGGNTEAFF. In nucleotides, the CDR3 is TGTGCCAGCAGCTTACGATTGGGGGGGAACACTGAAGCTTTCTTT.

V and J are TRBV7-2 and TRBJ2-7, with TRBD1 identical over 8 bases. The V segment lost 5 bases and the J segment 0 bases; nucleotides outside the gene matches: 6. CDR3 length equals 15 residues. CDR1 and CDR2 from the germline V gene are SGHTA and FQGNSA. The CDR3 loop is CASSVGQGPSYEQYF. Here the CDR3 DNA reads TGTGCCAGCAGCGTCGGACAGGGACCCTCCTACGAGCAGTACTTC.

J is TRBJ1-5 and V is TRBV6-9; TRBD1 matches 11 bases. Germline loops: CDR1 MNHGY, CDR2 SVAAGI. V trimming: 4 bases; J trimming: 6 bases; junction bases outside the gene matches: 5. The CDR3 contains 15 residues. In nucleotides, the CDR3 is TGTGCCAGCAGTTCCGGGACAGGGGGAACTCAGCCCCAGCATTTT. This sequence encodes CASSSGTGGTQPQHF.

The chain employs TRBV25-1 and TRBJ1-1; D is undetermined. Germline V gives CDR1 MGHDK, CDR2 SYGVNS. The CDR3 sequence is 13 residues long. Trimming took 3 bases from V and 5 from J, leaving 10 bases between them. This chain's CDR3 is CASSDRPGTEAFF. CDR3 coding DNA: TGTGCCAGCAGTGATCGCCCCGGGACTGAAGCTTTCTTT.

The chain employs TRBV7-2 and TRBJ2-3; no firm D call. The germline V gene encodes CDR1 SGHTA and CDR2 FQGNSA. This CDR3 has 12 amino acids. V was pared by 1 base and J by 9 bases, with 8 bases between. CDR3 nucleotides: TGTGCCAGCAGCTTAGAGGACGGGACGCAGTATTTT. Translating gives CASSLEDGTQYF. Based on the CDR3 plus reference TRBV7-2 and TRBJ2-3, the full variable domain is GAGVSQSPSNKVTEKGKDVELRCDPISGHTALYWYRQSLGQGLEFLIYFQGNSAPDKSGLPSDRFSAERTGGSVSTLTIQRTQQEDSAVYLCASSLEDGTQYFGPGTRLTVL.

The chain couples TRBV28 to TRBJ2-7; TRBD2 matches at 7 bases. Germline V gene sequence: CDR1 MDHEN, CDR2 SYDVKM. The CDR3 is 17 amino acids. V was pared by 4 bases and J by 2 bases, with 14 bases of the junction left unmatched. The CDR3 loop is CASSSIRSAGDPYEQYF. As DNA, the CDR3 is TGTGCCAGCAGTTCCATCAGAAGCGCGGGGGACCCCTACGAGCAGTACTTC.